The T cell receptor (delta chain) under discussion was sequenced for a study of human gamma delta and Vdelta1 T cells. TCRdb reprocessed the PCR reads through CATT. The table includes approximately 6,300 delta-chain clones, roughly a tenth detected once. The sample taken for sequencing was naive CD27+ Vdelta1 gamma-delta T cells from blood. The receptors shown here come from a human donor in good health.

This clone appeared a few times. A much larger clone differs from this one at a single base, so this may be a read error. Different DNA sequences within this sample yield the same CDR3. The chain links TRDV1 to TRDJ1, with TRDD3 matching over 8 bases. The germline gives CDR1 TSWWSYY, CDR2 QGS. This CDR3 has 19 residues. CDR3 nucleotide sequence: TGTGCTCTTGGGATCCACCTACGAGGGATACGCATGGGCACCGATAAACTCATTTTT. This gives the protein CALGIHLRGIRMGTDKLIF.